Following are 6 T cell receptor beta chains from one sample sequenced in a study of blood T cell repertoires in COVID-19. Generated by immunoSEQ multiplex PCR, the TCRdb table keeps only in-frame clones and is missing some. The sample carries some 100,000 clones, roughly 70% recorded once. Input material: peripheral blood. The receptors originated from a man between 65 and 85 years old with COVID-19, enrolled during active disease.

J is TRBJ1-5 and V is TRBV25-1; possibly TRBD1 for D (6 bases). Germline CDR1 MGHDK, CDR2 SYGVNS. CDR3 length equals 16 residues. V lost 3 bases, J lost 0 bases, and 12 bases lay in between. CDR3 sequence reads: CASSDGQGYSNQPQHF. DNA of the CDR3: TGTGCCAGCAGTGACGGGCAGGGGTATAGCAATCAGCCCCAGCATTTT.

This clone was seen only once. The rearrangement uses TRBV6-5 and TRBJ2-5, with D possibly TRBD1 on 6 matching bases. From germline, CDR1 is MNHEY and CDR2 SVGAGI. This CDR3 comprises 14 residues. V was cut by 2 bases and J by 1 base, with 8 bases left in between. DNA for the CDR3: TGTGCCAGCAGTTACGGACAGCTCCAAGAGACCCAGTACTTC. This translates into CASSYGQLQETQYF.

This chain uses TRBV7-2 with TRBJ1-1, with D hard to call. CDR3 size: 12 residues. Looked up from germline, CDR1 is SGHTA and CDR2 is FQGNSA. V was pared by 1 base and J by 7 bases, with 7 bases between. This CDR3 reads CASSLGQIEAFF. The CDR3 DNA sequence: TGTGCCAGCAGCTTAGGCCAGATTGAAGCTTTCTTT.

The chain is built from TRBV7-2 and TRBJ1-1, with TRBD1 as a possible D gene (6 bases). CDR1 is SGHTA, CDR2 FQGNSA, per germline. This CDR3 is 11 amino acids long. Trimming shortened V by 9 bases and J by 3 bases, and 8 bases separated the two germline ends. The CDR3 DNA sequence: TGTGCCAGTCAGGGGTACACTGAAGCTTTCTTT. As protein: CASQGYTEAFF.

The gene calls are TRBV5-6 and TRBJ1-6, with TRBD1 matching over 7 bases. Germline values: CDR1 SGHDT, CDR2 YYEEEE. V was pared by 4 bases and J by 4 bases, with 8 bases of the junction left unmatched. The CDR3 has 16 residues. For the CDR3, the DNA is TGTGCCAGCAGCCGTGCGGGACAGAGTTATAATTCACCCCTCCACTTT. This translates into CASSRAGQSYNSPLHF.

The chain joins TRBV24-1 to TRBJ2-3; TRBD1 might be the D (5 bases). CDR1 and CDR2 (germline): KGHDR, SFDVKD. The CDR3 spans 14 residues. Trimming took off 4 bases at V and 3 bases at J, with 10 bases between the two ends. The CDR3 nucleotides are TGTGCCACCAGTGACAGGGTGGGGACAGATACGCAGTATTTT. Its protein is CATSDRVGTDTQYF.